This T cell receptor (beta chain) was recovered during a study of OX40 agonist ivuxolimab in advanced cancers. Blood got drawn at baseline, again on cycle 4 day 1, and then on cycle 7 day 1. The table came from immunoSEQ multiplex PCR; TCRdb's copy has only in-frame clones and leaves some out. The data contain approximately 77,000 clones, 85% to 90% of them seen just once; the ten biggest clones take up 2% to 2.5%. In germline, CDR1 is MNHEY, CDR2 SMNVEV (reference sequence). CDR3 length: 11 residues. V was trimmed by 7 bases and J by 0 bases, leaving 3 bases between them. The sequenced sample was CD4+ or CD8+ T cells sorted from blood, obtained in a trial of the OX40 agonist ivuxolimab. The chain employs TRBV27 and TRBJ1-1; D gene ambiguous. This receptor was identified in an adult with an advanced solid tumor such as melanoma, head and neck, liver or kidney cancer. CDR3 nucleotide sequence: TGTGCCAGCATTATGAACACTGAAGCTTTCTTT. It is translated as CASIMNTEAFF.